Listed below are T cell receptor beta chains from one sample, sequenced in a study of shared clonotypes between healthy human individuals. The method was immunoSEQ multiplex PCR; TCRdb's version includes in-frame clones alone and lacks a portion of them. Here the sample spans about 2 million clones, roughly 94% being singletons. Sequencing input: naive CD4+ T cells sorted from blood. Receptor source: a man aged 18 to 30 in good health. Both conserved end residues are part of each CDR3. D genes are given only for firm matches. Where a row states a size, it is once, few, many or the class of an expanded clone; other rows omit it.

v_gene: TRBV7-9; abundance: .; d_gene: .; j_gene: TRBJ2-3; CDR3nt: TGTGCCAGCAGCTTAATGCCCAGCACAGATACGCAGTATTTT; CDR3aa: CASSLMPSTDTQYF
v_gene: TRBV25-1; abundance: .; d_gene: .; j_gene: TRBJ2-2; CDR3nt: TGTGCCAGCAGTGAAAGTCCGGGGAACACCGGGGAGCTGTTTTTT; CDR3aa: CASSESPGNTGELFF
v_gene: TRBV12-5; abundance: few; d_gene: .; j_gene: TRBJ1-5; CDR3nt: TGTGCTAGTGGTTTGGACAATCAGCCCCAGCATTTT; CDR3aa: CASGLDNQPQHF
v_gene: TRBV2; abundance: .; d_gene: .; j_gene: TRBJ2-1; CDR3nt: TGTGCCAGCAGTGATCGGGCGGGGGAGCAGTTCTTC; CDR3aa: CASSDRAGEQFF
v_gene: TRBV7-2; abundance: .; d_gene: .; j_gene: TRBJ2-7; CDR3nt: TGTGCCAGCAGCTTAGCTTTTATGGCGGCCAGCCCGGCGGAGCAGTACTTC; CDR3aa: CASSLAFMAASPAEQYF
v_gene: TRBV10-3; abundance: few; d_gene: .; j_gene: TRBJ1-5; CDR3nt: TGTGCCATCAGTGAGTCCGAGAATCAGCCCCAGCATTTT; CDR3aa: CAISESENQPQHF
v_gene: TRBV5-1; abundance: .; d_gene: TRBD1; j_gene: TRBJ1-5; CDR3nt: TGCGCCAGCAGGACAGGGGATGAGCAGCCCCAGCATTTT; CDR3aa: CASRTGDEQPQHF
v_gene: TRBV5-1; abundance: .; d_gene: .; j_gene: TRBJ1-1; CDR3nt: TGCGCCAGCAGCTTGGAAGGGACAACAGGGTACACTGAAGCTTTCTTT; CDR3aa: CASSLEGTTGYTEAFF
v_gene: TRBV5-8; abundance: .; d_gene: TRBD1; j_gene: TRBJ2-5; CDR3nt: TGTGCCAGCAGCTTGGCTGGTGACAGGGGTTGGGAGACCCAGTACTTC; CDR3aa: CASSLAGDRGWETQYF
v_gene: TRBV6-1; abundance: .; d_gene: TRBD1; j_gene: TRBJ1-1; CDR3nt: TGTGCCAGCAGTGCCAAGACAGGGGGCGACGCTTTCTTT; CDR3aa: CASSAKTGGDAFF
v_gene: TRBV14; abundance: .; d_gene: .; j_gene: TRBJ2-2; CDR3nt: TGTGCCAGCAGCCAAGAACCAGGAGGGGAGCTGTTTTTT; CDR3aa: CASSQEPGGELFF
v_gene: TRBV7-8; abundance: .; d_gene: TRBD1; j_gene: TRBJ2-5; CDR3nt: TGTGCCAGCAGCTCCGACAGGGGTGAGACCCAGTACTTC; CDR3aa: CASSSDRGETQYF
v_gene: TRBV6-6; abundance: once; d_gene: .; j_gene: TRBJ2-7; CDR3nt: TGTGCCAGCAGGGCTCATATTTACGAGCAGTACTTC; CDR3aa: CASRAHIYEQYF
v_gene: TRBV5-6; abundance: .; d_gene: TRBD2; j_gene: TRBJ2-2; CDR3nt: TGTGCCAGCAGCTTCGGGGGGAGGAACACCGGGGAGCTGTTTTTT; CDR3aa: CASSFGGRNTGELFF
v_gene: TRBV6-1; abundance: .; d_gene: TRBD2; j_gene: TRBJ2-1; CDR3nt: TGTGCCAGCAGACGGCCTAGCGGTGGAAATGAGCAGTTCTTC; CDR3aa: CASRRPSGGNEQFF
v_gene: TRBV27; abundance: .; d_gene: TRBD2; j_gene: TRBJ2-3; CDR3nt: TGTGCCAGCAGTCCTGGACTAGCGTCGAGCACAGATACGCAGTATTTT; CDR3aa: CASSPGLASSTDTQYF
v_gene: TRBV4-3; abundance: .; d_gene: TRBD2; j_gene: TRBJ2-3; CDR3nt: TGCGCCAGCAGCCAATCCACCCCCGGGACTAGCGGGAGGGCTAGCACAGATACGCAGTATTTT; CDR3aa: CASSQSTPGTSGRASTDTQYF
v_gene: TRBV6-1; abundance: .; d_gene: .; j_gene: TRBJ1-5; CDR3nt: TGTGCCAGCAGTGAAACCCTGGGCCTTAGTAGTAATCAGCCCCAGCATTTT; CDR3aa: CASSETLGLSSNQPQHF
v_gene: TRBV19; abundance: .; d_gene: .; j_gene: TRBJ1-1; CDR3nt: TGTGCCAGTAGTCCCCAGACACTGAACACTGAAGCTTTCTTT; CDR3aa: CASSPQTLNTEAFF
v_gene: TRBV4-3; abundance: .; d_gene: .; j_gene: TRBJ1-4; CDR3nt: TGCGCCAGCAGCCAAGGTACAGCAAATGAAAAACTGTTTTTT; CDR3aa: CASSQGTANEKLFF
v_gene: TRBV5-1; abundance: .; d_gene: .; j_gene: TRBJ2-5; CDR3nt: TGCGCCAGCAGCTTGGTCCCCCAAGAGACCCAGTACTTC; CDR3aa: CASSLVPQETQYF
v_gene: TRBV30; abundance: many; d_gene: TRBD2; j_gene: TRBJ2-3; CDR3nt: TGTGCCTGGAACCCGGGACTAGCCCATACAGATACGCAGTATTTT; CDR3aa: CAWNPGLAHTDTQYF
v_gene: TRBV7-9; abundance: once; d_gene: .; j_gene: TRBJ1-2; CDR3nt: TGTGCCAGCAGCTTAGAGTTAGCAGGGAAGGCTTCCTATGGCTACACCTTC; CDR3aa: CASSLELAGKASYGYTF
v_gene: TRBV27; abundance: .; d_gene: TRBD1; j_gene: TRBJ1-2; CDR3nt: TGTGCCAGCAGTTTTCAGGGGGCGGGAGGCTACACCTTC; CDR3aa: CASSFQGAGGYTF
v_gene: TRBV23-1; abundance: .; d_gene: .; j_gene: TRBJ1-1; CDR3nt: TGCGCCAGCAGTCAATACCCAGGGAGGGACACTGAAGCTTTCTTT; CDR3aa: CASSQYPGRDTEAFF
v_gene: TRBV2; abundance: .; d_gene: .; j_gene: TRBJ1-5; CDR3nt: TGTGCCAGCAGGCCGAGGGGGGGAAATCAGCCCCAGCATTTT; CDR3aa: CASRPRGGNQPQHF
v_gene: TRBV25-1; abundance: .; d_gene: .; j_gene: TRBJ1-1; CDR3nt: TGTGCCAGCAGTGGACAGAACACAATGAACACTGAAGCTTTCTTT; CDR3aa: CASSGQNTMNTEAFF
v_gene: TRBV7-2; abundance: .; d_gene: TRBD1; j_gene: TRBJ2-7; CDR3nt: TGTGCCAGCAGCCTCTTGGGACAGGGGTCCTACGAGCAGTACTTC; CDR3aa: CASSLLGQGSYEQYF
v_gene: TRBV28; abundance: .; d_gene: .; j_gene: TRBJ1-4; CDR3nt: TGTGCCAGCAGTGTTGGGGCGTTGGTCGAACAGTTGCAACTGTTTTTT; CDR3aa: CASSVGALVEQLQLFF
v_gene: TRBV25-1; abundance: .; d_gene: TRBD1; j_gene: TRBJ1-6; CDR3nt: TGTGCCAGCAGTCCCCGGGACAGGGGCTCACCCCTCCACTTT; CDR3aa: CASSPRDRGSPLHF
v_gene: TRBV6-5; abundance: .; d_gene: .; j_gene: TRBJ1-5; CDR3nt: TGTGCCAGCAGTCGCGGGGTTGCTCAGCCCCAGCATTTT; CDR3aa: CASSRGVAQPQHF
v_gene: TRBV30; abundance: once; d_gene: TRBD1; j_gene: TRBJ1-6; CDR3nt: TGTGCCTGGAGCGAGGGGACAGTACGACCCCTCCACTTT; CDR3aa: CAWSEGTVRPLHF
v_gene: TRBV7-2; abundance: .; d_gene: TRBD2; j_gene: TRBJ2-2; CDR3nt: TGTGCCAGCAGCCCCCCAGCGGGAAAATCAGGCGGGGAGCTGTTTTTT; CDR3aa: CASSPPAGKSGGELFF
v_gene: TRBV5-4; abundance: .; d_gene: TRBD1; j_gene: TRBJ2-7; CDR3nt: TGTGCCAGCAGCTTACCAGGGGGAACCTACGGAGAGCAGTACTTC; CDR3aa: CASSLPGGTYGEQYF
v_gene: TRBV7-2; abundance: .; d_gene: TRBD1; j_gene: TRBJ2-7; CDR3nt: TGTGCCAGCAGCTTAGGGGGACAGGCGGGCAGTTACGAGCAGTACTTC; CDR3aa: CASSLGGQAGSYEQYF
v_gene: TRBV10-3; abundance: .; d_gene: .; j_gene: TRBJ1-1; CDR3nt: TGTGCCATCAGTGATCGACCGGGGGCTGAAGCTTTCTTT; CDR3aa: CAISDRPGAEAFF
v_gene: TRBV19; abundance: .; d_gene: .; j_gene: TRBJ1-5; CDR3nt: TGTGCCAGTAGTGTTCCCACCGGAGGTTATAGCAATCAGCCCCAGCATTTT; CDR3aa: CASSVPTGGYSNQPQHF
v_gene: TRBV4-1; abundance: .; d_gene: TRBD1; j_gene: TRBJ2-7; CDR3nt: TGCGCCAGCCGGAAGATGGACAGGGATTCTGACGAGCAGTACTTC; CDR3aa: CASRKMDRDSDEQYF
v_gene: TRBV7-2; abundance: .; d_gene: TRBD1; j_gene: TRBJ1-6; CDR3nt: TGTGCCAGCAGCTTAGAGACAGGGGTTAGTAATTCACCCCTCCACTTT; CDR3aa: CASSLETGVSNSPLHF
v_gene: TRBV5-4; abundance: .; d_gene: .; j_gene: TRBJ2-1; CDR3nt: TGTGCCAGCAGCTTAGGCTCTGGCACGTACAATGAGCAGTTCTTC; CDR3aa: CASSLGSGTYNEQFF